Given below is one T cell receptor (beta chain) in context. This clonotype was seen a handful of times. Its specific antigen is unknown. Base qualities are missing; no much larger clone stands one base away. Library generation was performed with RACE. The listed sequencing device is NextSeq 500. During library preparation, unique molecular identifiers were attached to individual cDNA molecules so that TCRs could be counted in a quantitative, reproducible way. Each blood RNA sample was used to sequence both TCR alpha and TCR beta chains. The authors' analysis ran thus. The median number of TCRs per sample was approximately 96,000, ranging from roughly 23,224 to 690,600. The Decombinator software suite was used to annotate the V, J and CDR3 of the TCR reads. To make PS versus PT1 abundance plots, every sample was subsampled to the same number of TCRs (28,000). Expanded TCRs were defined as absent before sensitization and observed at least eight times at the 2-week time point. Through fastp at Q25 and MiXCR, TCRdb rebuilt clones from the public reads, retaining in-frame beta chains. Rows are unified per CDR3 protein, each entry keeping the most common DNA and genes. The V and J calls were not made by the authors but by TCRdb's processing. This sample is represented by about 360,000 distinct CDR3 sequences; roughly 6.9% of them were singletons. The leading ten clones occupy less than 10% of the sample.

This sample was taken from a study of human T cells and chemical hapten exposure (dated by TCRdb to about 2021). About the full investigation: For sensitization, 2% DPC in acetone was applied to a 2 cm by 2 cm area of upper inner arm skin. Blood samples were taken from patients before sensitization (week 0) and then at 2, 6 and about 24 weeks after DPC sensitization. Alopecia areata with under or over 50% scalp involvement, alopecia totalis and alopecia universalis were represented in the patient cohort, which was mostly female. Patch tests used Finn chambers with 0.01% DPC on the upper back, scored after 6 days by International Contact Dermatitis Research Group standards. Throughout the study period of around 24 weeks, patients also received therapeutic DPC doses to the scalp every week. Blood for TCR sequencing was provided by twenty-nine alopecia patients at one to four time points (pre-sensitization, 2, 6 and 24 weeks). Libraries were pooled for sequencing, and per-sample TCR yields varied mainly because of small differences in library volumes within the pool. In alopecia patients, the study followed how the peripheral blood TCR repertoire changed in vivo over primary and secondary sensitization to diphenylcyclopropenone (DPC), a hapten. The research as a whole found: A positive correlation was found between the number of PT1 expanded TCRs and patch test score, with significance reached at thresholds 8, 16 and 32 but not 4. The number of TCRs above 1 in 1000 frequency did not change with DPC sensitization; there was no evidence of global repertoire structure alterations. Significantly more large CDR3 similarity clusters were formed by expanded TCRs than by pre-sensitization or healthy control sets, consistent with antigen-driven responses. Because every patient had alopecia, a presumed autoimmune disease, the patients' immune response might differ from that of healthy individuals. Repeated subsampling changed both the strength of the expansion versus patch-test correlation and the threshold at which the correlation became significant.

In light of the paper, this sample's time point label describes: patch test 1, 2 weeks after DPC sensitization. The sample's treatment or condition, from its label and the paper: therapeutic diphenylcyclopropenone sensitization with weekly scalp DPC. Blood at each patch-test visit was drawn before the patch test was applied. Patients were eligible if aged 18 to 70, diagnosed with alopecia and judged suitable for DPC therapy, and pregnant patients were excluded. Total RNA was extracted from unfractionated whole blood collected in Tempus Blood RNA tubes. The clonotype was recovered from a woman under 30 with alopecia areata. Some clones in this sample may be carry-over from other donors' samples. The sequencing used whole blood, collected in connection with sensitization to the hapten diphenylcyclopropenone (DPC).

The CDR3 reads CASSPGQGFFSNQPQHF. The bases read TGTGCCAGCAGCCCCGGACAGGGTTTCTTCAGCAATCAGCCCCAGCATTTT. This receptor chain uses TRBV7-2 and TRBJ1-5; TRBD1 lines up with 8 middle nucleotides. The V end gives up 5 bases and the J end 1 base, leaving 10 bases in the junction not matched to a gene. Reading the germline V gene gives CDR1 SGHTA and CDR2 FQGNSA. Inclusive of the bounding cysteine and phenylalanine, the CDR3 is 17 residues long. Of the read, only the CDR3 DNA is kept; its 51 bases are in frame from base 1.